This TCR beta chain was sequenced for a study of T cells in narcolepsy. Whole-study results and caveats: No autoreactive T cell clone sequences appeared in some memory CD4+ repertoires. Autoreactive clonotypes reportedly recurred in blood of same and different patients, not controls. Same-patient CSF and blood CD4+ T cell clonotypes included HCRT-specific and TRIB2-specific autoreactive ones.

As for this clone: The antigen remains undetermined.

Sequencing used immunoSEQ multiplex PCR; TCRdb keeps in-frame clones, though not all of them. Counted here are 20,000 to 25,000 clones, 85% occurring once; the ten biggest clones make up 10%. V lost 6 bases and J lost 7, with 11 bases in between. Germline values: CDR1 MDHEN, CDR2 SYDVKM. The length of the CDR3 is 12 residues. This sequence originates from a human donor in good health. Input material: memory (CD45RA-) CD4+ T cells from blood. V gene TRBV28 combines with J gene TRBJ2-3, with D possibly being TRBD1 (5 bases). The CDR3 nucleotides read TGTGCCAGCAGGACTGACAGTTATACGCAGTATTTT. It is translated as CASRTDSYTQYF.